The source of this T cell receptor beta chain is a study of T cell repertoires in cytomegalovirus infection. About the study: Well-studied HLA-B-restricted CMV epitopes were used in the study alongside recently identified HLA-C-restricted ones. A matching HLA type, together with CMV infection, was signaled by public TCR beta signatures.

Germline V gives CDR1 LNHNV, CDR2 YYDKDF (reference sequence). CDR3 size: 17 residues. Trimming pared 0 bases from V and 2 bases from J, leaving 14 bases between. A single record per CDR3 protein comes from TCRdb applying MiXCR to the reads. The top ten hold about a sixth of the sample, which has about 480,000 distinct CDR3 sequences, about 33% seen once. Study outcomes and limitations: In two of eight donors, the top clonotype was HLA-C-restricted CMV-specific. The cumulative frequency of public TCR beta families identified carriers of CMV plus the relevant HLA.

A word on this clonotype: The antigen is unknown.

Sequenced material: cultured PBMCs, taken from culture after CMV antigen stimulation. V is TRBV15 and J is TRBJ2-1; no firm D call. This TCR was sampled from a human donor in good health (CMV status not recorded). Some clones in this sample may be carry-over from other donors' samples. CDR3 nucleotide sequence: TGTGCCACCAGCAGAGATATCATCAGCGAACCCTACAATGAGCAGTTCTTC. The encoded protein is CATSRDIISEPYNEQFF.